These 9 T cell receptor beta chains originate from one sample sequenced in a study of regulatory dendritic cells for organ transplantation. Sequencing used immunoSEQ multiplex PCR; TCRdb keeps in-frame clones, though not all of them. This sample has almost 30,000 clones, with about 79% found just once. Sequenced input: memory CD4+ T cells from blood. The sample's subset: CD45RO+ memory T cells. These receptors were obtained from a human donor in good health.

The chain is built from TRBV9 and TRBJ1-4, with D possibly being TRBD1 (5 bases). With 0 bases removed from V and 7 bases from J, the gap between germline ends came to 13 bases. Germline V gene data show CDR1 as SGDLS and CDR2 as YYNGEE. The CDR3 has 15 amino acids. CDR3 amino acids: CASSVGGAMGEKLFF. In DNA form, the CDR3 reads TGTGCCAGCAGCGTAGGAGGGGCCATGGGTGAAAAACTGTTTTTT.

The CDR3 sequence: CASRDTGLAGGSYNEQFF. As DNA, the CDR3 is TGTGCCAGCAGAGACACGGGACTAGCGGGGGGATCCTACAATGAGCAGTTCTTC. The V and J genes are TRBV2 and TRBJ2-1; 15 bases agree with TRBD2. V trimming: 6 bases; J trimming: 1 base; junction bases outside the gene matches: 7. Germline CDR1 SNHLY, CDR2 FYNNEI. This CDR3 has 18 residues.

The chain joins TRBV14 to TRBJ1-4; 7 bases line up with TRBD1. The CDR3 length is 15 residues. Per the germline V gene, CDR1 is SGHDN and CDR2 is FVKESK. J lost 2 bases, V lost 4 bases, and 4 bases had no gene match. CDR3 amino acids: CASSPQGSTNEKLFF. CDR3 nucleotide sequence: TGTGCCAGCAGCCCACAGGGGTCTACTAATGAAAAACTGTTTTTT.

The chain employs TRBV6-5 and TRBJ1-1; 10 bases match TRBD1. This CDR3 region has 14 residues. Losses at the gene ends were 3 bases for V and 7 bases for J; bases not matched to a gene: 5. Germline loops: CDR1 MNHEY, CDR2 SVGAGI. The CDR3 DNA reads as TGTGCCAGCAGTTATCGACAGGGGGCGATTGAAGCTTTCTTT. Translated, it gives CASSYRQGAIEAFF.

This clone was seen once. The chain has TRBV9 and TRBJ1-3; no reliable D call. This CDR3 comprises 17 residues. V gave up 0 bases and J gave up 1 base, with 14 bases separating them. The germline V gene has CDR1 SGDLS and CDR2 YYNGEE. CDR3 sequence: CASSVAGAGRSGNTIYF. Here the CDR3 DNA reads TGTGCCAGCAGCGTAGCTGGAGCGGGGAGGTCTGGAAACACCATATATTTT.

The chain has TRBV30 and TRBJ1-3, with 7 bases fitting TRBD1. The CDR3 consists of 18 residues. Germline values: CDR1 GTSNPN, CDR2 SVGIG (reference sequence). V lost 6 bases and J lost 0; bases outside the gene matches: 17. The CDR3 here is CACSTGQTSTISGNTIYF. CDR3 in DNA: TGTGCCTGCTCGACGGGACAGACTAGTACCATCTCTGGAAACACCATATATTTT. The variable domain in full, with the rest retrieved from reference TRBV30 and TRBJ1-3, is SQTIHQWPATLVQPVGSPLSLECTVEGTSNPNLYWYRQAAGRGLQLLFYSVGIGQISSEVPQNLSASRPQDRQFILSSKKLLLSDSGFYLCACSTGQTSTISGNTIYFGEGSWLTVV.

This clone was seen a single time. The chain carries TRBV7-9 and TRBJ2-7; a possible D gene is TRBD1 (5 bases). Germline V gene sequence: CDR1 SEHNR, CDR2 FQNEAQ (reference sequence). The germline V and J ends were trimmed by 5 bases and 1 base, with 15 bases remaining between them. This CDR3 region has 15 residues. This CDR3 is CASSAMDITSYEQYF. The CDR3, as DNA: TGTGCCAGCAGCGCAATGGACATAACATCCTACGAGCAGTACTTC.

The chain joins TRBV10-3 to TRBJ1-1; D gene unclear. Trimming shortened V by 3 bases and J by 5 bases, and 10 bases separated the two germline ends. The CDR3 runs to 13 residues. The V gene's germline CDR1 is ENHRY and CDR2 SYGVKD. The CDR3 loop is CAISDQILTEAFF. DNA for the CDR3: TGTGCCATCAGTGATCAGATTTTGACTGAAGCTTTCTTT.

This clone was seen only once. The chain carries TRBV28 and TRBJ2-7, with 13 bases fitting TRBD2. Germline-derived CDR1 and CDR2 are MDHEN and SYDVKM. V lost 4 bases and J lost 5; bases outside the gene matches: 14. The length of the CDR3 is 18 residues. CDR3: CASSSRLAGGHILDEQYF. The DNA of the CDR3 is TGTGCCAGCAGTTCGAGACTAGCGGGAGGCCATATCCTGGACGAGCAGTACTTC.